These 9 T cell receptor beta chains came from one sample sequenced in a study of cytomegalovirus exposure and HLA in healthy donors (dated by TCRdb to the late 2010s). Preparation of the library involved the immunoSEQ multiplex PCR assay. In its TCRdb copy, this immuneACCESS table keeps in-frame sequences only and misses some clones. Where compared with another copy, unresolved V genes explain less than half of these, and the others have no known cause. The sample data list about 130,000 clones, and roughly 95% of these were observed just once. The ten largest clones capture 1.7% of the sample. Sequencing input: PBMCs. The receptor source for this set is a man aged 18 to 29 in good health and CMV-seronegative.

The chain couples TRBV18 to TRBJ2-2; a weak D match, TRBD1 (5 bases). Between the trimmed V and J ends, which lost 6 bases and 2 bases, there was a span of 19 bases. Germline V CDR1 and CDR2: KGHSH, LQKENI. This CDR3 comprises 17 residues. CDR3 nucleotides: TGTGCCAGCTCCCTCGACAGAATCCAAATAAACACCGGGGAGCTGTTTTTT. Encoded protein: CASSLDRIQINTGELFF.

This sequence joins TRBV5-1 and TRBJ2-1; 7 nucleotides agree with TRBD2. Trimming cost V 6 bases and J 7 bases; bases outside gene matches: 25. CDR1 SGHRS and CDR2 YFSETQ come from the germline V gene. The CDR3 spans 19 residues. The DNA of the CDR3 is TGCGCCAGCACCAAATGGGGGGTAGAACCGGGACTATCTGGGAATGAGCAGTTCTTC. Its protein product is CASTKWGVEPGLSGNEQFF. The whole variable domain, remainder taken from reference TRBV5-1 and TRBJ2-1, is KAGVTQTPRYLIKTRGQQVTLSCSPISGHRSVSWYQQTPGQGLQFLFEYFSETQRNKGNFPGRFSGRQFSNSRSEMNVSTLELGDSALYLCASTKWGVEPGLSGNEQFFGPGTRLTVL.

This clone has just one count. The genes are TRBV5-1 and TRBJ2-1; 10 bases agree with TRBD2. CDR3 length: 13 residues. Germline lookup yields CDR1 SGHRS and CDR2 YFSETQ. Trimming cost V 4 bases and J 16 bases; bases outside gene matches: 11. The CDR3 protein is CASSQEGLAVLFF. CDR3 in DNA: TGCGCCAGCAGCCAGGAAGGACTAGCGGTTTTATTCTTC.

Only one count was recorded for this clone. The rearrangement joins TRBV5-4 to TRBJ2-7, with 9 bases that match TRBD2. The germline V gene has CDR1 SGHNT and CDR2 YYREEE (reference sequence). The length of the CDR3 is 15 residues. Trimming removed 4 bases from V and 1 base from J; junction bases left unmatched: 6. The CDR3 DNA follows: TGTGCCAGCAGCCAGACTAGCGGAGGGTCCTACGAGCAGTACTTC. Translation gives CASSQTSGGSYEQYF.

V is TRBV5-8 and J is TRBJ1-2; TRBD1 agrees at 9 bases. V shed 2 bases, J shed 8 bases, and the junction held 4 bases outside the gene matches. The CDR3 consists of 13 residues. The germline gives CDR1 SGHTS, CDR2 YDEGEE. Here the CDR3 reads CASSLRQGEGYTF. In DNA, the CDR3 is TGTGCCAGCAGCTTAAGACAGGGGGAAGGCTACACCTTC.

Only one count was recorded for this clone. This CDR3 reads CASSFGRERETQYF. The CDR3 DNA follows: TGTGCCAGCAGTTTTGGACGGGAACGTGAGACCCAGTACTTC. The chain has TRBV6-5 and TRBJ2-5, with D maybe TRBD2 (5 bases). Trimming removed 4 bases from V and 5 bases from J, with 14 bases in between. From germline, CDR1 is MNHEY and CDR2 SVGAGI. The CDR3 sequence is 14 residues long.

The chain is built from TRBV6-1 and TRBJ1-2; possibly TRBD1 for D (6 bases). Between the trimmed V and J ends, which lost 0 bases and 0 bases, there was a span of 14 bases. The germline V gene encodes CDR1 MNHNS and CDR2 SASEGT. The CDR3 totals 17 residues. CDR3 sequence reads: CASSEAGQGRPNYGYTF. The CDR3 region has the DNA TGTGCCAGCAGTGAAGCCGGCCAGGGGCGTCCTAACTATGGCTACACCTTC.

This clone was counted a single time. The J gene is TRBJ2-1, the V gene TRBV19, with 11 bases aligning to TRBD2. The CDR3 consists of 18 residues. V shed 7 bases and J 4 bases; nucleotides not matched to a gene: 15. Per the germline V gene, CDR1 is LNHDA and CDR2 is SQIVND (reference sequence). CDR3 nucleotide sequence: TGTGCCAGTACTAGACTAGCGGGATCCCCAGGGGAATACAATGAGCAGTTCTTC. Translated: CASTRLAGSPGEYNEQFF.

This rearrangement joins TRBV29-1 to TRBJ1-1; D might be TRBD1 (6 bases). The germline CDR1 and CDR2 sequences are SQVTM and ANQGSEA. With 7 bases removed from V and 4 bases from J, the gap between germline ends came to 19 bases. The CDR3 runs to 14 residues. DNA for the CDR3: TGCAGCGCTACAGGGCACTCTTCGGGCACTGAAGCTTTCTTT. Its translation is CSATGHSSGTEAFF. The full variable domain, completed using reference TRBV29-1 and TRBJ1-1, is SAVISQKPSRDICQRGTSLTIQCQVDSQVTMMFWYRQQPGQSLTLIATANQGSEATYESGFVIDKFPISRPNLTFSTLTVSNMSPEDSSIYLCSATGHSSGTEAFFGQGTRLTVV.